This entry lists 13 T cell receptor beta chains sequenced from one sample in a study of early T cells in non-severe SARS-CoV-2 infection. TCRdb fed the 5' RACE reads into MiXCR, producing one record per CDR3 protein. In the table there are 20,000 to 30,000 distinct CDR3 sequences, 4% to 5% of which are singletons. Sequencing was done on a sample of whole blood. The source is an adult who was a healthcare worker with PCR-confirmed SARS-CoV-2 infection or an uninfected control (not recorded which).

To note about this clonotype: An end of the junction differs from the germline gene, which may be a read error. The CDR3 nucleotides are TGCGCCAGCAGCCGCAGAGAAGCGGGAGATTATACCCCCTGCTTC. It translates to CASSRREAGDYTPCF. The gene calls are TRBV5-1 and TRBJ2-7; TRBD2 matches at 8 bases. This CDR3 is 15 amino acids long. In germline, CDR1 is SGHRS, CDR2 YFSETQ.

CDR3 nucleotide sequence: TGTGCCAGCAGCTTGGATTCCGGATACGAGCAGTACTTC. It encodes CASSLDSGYEQYF. This chain joins TRBV5-4 and TRBJ2-7; no firm D call. Trimming cost V 0 bases and J 4 bases, with 8 bases left between them. The CDR3 length is 13 residues. Looked up from germline, CDR1 is SGHNT and CDR2 is YYREEE (reference sequence).

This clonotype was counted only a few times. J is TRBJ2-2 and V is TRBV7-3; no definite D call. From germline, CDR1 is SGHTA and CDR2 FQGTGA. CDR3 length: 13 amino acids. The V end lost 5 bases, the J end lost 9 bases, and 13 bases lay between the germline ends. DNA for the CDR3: TGTGCCAGCAGCGTGGGCCCCTCTAGGGAGCTGTTTTTT. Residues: CASSVGPSRELFF.

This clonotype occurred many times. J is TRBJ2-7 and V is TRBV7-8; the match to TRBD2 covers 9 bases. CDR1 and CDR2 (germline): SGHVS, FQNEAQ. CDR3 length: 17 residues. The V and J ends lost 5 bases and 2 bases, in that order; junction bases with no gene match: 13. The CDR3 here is CASSPASSGTSAYEQYF. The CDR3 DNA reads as TGTGCCAGCAGCCCGGCCTCTAGCGGGACCTCCGCCTACGAGCAGTACTTC.

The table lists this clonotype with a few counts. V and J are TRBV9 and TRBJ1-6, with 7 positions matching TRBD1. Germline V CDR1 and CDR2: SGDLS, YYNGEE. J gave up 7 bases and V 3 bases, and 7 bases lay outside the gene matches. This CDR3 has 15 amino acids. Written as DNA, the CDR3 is TGTGCCAGCAGCGATGAGGGACAGCAAAATTCACCCCTCCACTTT. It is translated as CASSDEGQQNSPLHF.

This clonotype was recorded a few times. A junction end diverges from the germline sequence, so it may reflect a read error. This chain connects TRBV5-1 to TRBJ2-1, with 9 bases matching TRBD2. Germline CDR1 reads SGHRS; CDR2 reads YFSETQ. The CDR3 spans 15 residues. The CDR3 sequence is CACSLEGLARNEQFF. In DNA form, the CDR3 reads TGCGCCTGCAGCTTGGAGGGACTAGCTCGGAATGAGCAGTTCTTC.

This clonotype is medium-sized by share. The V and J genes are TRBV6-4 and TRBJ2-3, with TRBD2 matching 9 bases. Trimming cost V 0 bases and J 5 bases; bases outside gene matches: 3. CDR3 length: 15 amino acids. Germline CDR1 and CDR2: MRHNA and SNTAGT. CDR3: CASSDSNSGGDTQYF. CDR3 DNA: TGTGCCAGCAGTGACTCGAATAGCGGGGGAGATACGCAGTATTTT.

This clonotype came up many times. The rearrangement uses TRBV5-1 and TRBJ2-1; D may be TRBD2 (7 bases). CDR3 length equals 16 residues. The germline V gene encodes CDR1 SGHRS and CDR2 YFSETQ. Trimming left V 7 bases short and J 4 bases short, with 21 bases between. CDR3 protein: CASSLGGASDYNEQFF. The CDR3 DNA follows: TGCGCCAGCTCCCTTGGGGGGGCGAGCGATTACAATGAGCAGTTCTTC.

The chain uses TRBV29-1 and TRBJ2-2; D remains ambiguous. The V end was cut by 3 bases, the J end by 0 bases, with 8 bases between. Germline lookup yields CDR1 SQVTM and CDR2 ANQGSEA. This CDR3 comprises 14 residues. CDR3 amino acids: CSVEGLTNTGELFF. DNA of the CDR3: TGCAGCGTTGAGGGATTAACGAACACCGGGGAGCTGTTTTTT.

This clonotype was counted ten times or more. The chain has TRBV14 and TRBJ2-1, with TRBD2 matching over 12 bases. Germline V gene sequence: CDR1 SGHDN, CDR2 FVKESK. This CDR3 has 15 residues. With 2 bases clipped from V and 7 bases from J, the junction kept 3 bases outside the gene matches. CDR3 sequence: CASSQLAGGPNEQFF. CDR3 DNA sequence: TGTGCCAGCAGCCAACTAGCGGGAGGGCCGAATGAGCAGTTCTTC.

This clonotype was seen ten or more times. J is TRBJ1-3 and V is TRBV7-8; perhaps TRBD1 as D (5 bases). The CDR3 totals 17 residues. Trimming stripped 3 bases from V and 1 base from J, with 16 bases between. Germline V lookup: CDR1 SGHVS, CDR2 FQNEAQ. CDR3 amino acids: CASSLKPWAGSGNTIYF. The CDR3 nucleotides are TGTGCCAGCAGCTTGAAACCGTGGGCAGGGTCTGGAAACACCATATATTTT.

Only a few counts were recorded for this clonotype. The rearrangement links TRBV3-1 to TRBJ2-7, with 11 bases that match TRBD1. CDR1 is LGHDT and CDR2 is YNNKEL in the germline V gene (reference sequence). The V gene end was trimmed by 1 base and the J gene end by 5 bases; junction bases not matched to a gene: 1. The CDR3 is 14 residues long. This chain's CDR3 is CASSQVGQGDEQYF. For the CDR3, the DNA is TGTGCCAGCAGCCAAGTGGGACAGGGGGACGAGCAGTACTTC.

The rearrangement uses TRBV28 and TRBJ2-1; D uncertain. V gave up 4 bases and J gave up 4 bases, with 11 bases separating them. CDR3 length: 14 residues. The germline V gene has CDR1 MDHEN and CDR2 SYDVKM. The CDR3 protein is CASSSPSNYNEQFF. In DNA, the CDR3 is TGTGCCAGCAGTTCCCCAAGCAATTACAATGAGCAGTTCTTC.